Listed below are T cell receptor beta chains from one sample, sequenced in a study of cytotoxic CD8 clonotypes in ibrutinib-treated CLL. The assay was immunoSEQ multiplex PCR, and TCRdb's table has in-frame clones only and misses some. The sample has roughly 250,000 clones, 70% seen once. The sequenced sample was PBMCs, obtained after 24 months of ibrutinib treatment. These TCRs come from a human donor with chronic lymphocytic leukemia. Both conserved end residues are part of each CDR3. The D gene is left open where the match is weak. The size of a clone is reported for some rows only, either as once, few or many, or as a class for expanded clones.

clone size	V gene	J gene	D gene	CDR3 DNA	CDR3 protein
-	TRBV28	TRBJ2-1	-	TGTGCCAGCAGTTTAACGCTGGAGACGGGTGAGCAGTTCTTC	CASSLTLETGEQFF
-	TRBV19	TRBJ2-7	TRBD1	TGTGCCAGTAGTACAGGGGGCCATTCCTACGAGCAGTACTTC	CASSTGGHSYEQYF
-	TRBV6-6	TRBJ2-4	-	TGTGCCAGCAGTTACATAGCCAAAAACATTCAGTACTTC	CASSYIAKNIQYF
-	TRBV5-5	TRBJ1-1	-	TGTGCCAGCAGCCGGGACGGAAAGAAAGCTTTCTTT	CASSRDGKKAFF
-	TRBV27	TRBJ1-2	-	TGTGCCAGCAGTTTATCGTCGGCCAGGGCTTTTCGTGGCTACACCTTC	CASSLSSARAFRGYTF
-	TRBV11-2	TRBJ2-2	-	TGTGCCAGCAGCTTCGCAGGGAACACCGGGGAGCTGTTTTTT	CASSFAGNTGELFF
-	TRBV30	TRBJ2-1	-	TGTGCCTGGAACAACATGGGGTGGGACAATGAGCAGTTCTTC	CAWNNMGWDNEQFF
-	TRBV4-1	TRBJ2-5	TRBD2	TGCGCCAGCAGCCAAGAACCCCGACTAGCGGGAGTGTACCAAGAGACCCAGTACTTC	CASSQEPRLAGVYQETQYF
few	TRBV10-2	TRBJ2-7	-	TGCGCCACCCTCCGGGACGACAGCTACGAGCAGTACTTC	CATLRDDSYEQYF
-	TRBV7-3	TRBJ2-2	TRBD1	TGTGCCAGCAGCTTGACAGGGGGGGGCACCGGGGAGCTGTTTTTT	CASSLTGGGTGELFF
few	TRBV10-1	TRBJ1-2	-	TGCGCCAGCAGTGAGTCGGGGGAGGATGGCTACACCTTC	CASSESGEDGYTF
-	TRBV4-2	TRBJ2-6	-	TGTGCCAGCAGCCAAATTGGCGGGACGACTGGGGCCAACGTCCTGACTTTC	CASSQIGGTTGANVLTF
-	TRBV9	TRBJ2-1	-	TGTGCCAGCAGCGGTCAATCCAGGGACCAGCAGTTCTTC	CASSGQSRDQQFF
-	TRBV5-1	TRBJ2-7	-	TGCGCCAGCAGACCCGCCGGGACAACCTCGTCCTACGAGCAGTACTTC	CASRPAGTTSSYEQYF
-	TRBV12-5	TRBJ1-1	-	TGTGCTAGTGGTTCCTCAACTGAAGCTTTCTTT	CASGSSTEAFF
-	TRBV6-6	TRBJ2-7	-	TGTGCCAGCAGTTCTCTCCGAAGCTCCTACGAGCAGTACTTC	CASSSLRSSYEQYF
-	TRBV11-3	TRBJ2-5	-	TGTGCCAGCAGCTTGGGGGCCGGACCAGGGACCCAGTACTTC	CASSLGAGPGTQYF
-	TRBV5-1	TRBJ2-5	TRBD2	TGCGCCAGCAGCTCCAGAGGGGTAGCGGGGGAGACCCAGTACTTC	CASSSRGVAGETQYF
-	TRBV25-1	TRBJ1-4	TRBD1	TGTGCCAGCAGTGAAATCCAGGGGGGTGAAAAACTGTTTTTT	CASSEIQGGEKLFF
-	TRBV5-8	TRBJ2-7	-	TGTGCCAGCAGCTTGGAGGGTCGCGGATACTACGAGCAGTACTTC	CASSLEGRGYYEQYF
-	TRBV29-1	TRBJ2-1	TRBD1	TGCAGCGTTATGGGACAGATCTACAATGAGCAGTTCTTC	CSVMGQIYNEQFF
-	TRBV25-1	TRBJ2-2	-	TGTGCCAGCAGCCCTCGAACCACCGGGGAGCTGTTTTTT	CASSPRTTGELFF
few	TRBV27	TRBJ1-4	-	TGTGCCAGCAGCCCTGATGGTGTGAGGGAAAAACTGTTTTTT	CASSPDGVREKLFF
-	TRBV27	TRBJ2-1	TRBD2	TGTGCCAGCAGTCGTAGCGGGAGCCCCGACAATGAGCAGTTCTTC	CASSRSGSPDNEQFF
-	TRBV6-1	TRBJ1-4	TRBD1	TGTGCCAGCAGCTTGGACAGGGAGGTGGGAAAACTGTTTTTT	CASSLDREVGKLFF
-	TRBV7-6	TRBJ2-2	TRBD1	TGTGCCAGCAGCTTGTTCCCGGGACAGGGGCTGTCGAACACCGGGGAGCTGTTTTTT	CASSLFPGQGLSNTGELFF
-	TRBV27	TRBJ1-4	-	TGTGCCAGCAGTTTACGGGTCTTCGGCGAAAGGGATGAAAAACTGTTTTTT	CASSLRVFGERDEKLFF
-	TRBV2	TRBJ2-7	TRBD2	TGTGCCAGCAGTGAGCTAGCGGGAGGGAACGAGCAGTACTTC	CASSELAGGNEQYF
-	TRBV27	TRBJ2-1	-	TGTGCCAGCAGCTTCAATGGGCCTTACAATGAGCAGTTCTTC	CASSFNGPYNEQFF
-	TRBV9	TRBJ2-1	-	TGTGCCAGCAGCGTAGGACTCTCCTACAATGAGCAGTTCTTC	CASSVGLSYNEQFF
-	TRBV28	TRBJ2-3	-	TGTGCCAGCATCGGAGGCACAGATACGCAGTATTTT	CASIGGTDTQYF
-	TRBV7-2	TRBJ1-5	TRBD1	TGTGCCAGCAGCCTGAAGACAGGGGACGGTCAGCCCCAGCATTTT	CASSLKTGDGQPQHF
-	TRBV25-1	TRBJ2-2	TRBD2	TGTGCCAGCAGTGACGGGACTAGCGGGAGGACCGGGGAGCTGTTTTTT	CASSDGTSGRTGELFF
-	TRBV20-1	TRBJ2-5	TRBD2	TGCAGTGCGGTGGGAGGGGAGACCCAGTACTTC	CSAVGGETQYF
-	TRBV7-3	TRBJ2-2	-	TGTGCCAGCAGCACAACAGGGAGTTCCACCGGGGAGCTGTTTTTT	CASSTTGSSTGELFF